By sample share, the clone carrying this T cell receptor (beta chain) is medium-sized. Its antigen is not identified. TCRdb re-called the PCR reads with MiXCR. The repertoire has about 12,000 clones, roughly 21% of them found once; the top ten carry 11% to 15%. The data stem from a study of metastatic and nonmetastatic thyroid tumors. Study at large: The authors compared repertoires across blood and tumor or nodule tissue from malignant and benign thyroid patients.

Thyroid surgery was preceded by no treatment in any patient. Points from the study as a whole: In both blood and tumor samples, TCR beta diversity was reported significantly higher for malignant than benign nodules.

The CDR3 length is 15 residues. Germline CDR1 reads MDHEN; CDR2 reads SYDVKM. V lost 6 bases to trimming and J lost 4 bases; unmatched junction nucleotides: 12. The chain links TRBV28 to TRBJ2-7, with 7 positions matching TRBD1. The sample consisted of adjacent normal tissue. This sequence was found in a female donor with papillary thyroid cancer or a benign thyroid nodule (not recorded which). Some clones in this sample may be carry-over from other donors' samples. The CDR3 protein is CASSGTVTGSYEQYF. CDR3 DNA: TGTGCCAGCAGCGGAACCGTGACAGGGTCGTACGAGCAGTACTTC.